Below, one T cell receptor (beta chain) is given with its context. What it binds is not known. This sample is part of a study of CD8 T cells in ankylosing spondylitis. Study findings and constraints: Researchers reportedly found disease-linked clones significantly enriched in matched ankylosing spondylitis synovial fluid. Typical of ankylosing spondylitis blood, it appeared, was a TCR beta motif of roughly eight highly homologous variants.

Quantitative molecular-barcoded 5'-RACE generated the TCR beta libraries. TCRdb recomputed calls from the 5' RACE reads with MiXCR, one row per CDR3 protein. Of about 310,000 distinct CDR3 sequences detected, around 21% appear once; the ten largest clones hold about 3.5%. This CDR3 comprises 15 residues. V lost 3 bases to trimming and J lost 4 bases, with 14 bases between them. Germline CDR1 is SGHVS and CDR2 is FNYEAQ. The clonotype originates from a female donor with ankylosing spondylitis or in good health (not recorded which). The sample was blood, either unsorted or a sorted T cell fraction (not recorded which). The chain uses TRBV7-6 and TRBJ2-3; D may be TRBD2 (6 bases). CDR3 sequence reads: CASSFFGSVADTQYF. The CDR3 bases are TGTGCCAGCAGCTTCTTCGGGAGTGTGGCAGATACGCAGTATTTT.